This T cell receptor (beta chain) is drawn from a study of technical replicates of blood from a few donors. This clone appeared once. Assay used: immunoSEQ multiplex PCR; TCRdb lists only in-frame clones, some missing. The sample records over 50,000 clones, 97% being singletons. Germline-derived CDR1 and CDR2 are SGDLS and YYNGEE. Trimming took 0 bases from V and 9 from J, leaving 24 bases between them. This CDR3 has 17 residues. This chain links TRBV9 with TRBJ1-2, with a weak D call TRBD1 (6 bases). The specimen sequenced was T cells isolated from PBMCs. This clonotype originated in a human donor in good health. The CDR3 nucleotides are TGTGCCAGCAGCGTAGGACGTGCGGGTGTGTCAGGGGTTCGCTACACCTTC. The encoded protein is CASSVGRAGVSGVRYTF.